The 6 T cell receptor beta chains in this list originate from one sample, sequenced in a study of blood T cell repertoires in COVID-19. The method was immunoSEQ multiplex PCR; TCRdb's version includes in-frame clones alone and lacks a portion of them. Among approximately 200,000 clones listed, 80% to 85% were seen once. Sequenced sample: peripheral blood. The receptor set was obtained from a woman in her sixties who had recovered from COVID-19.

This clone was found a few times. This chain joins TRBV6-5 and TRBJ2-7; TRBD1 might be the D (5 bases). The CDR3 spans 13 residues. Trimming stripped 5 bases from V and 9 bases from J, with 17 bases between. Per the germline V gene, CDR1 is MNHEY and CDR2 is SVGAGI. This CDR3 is CASSPNRPDRQYF. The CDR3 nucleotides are TGTGCCAGCAGTCCCAACAGGCCCGATAGGCAGTACTTC.

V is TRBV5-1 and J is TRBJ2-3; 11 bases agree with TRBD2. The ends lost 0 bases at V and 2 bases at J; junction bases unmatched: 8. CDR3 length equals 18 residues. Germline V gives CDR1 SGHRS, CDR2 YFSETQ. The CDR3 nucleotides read TGCGCCAGCAGCTTGGGGGGCCTAGCGGGAGGCACCACAGATACGCAGTATTTT. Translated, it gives CASSLGGLAGGTTDTQYF.

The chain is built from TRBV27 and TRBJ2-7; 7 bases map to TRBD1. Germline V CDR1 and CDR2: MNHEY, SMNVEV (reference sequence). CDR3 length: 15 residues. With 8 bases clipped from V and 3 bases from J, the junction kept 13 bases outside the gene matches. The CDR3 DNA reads TGTGCCAGCTCACCGTGGGACAGAATCAACTACGAGCAGTACTTC. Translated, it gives CASSPWDRINYEQYF.

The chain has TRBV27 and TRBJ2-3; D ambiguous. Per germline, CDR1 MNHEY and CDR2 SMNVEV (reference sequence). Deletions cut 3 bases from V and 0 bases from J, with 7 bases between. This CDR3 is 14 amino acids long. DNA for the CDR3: TGTGCCAGCAGTTTGAGGTACAGCACAGATACGCAGTATTTT. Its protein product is CASSLRYSTDTQYF.

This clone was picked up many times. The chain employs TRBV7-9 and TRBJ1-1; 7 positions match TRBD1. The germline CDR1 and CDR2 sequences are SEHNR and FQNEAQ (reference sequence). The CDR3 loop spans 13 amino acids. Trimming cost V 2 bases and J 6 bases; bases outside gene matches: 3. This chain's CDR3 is CASSLKRGPEAFF. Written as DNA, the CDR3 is TGTGCCAGCAGCTTAAAGAGGGGGCCTGAAGCTTTCTTT.

CDR3 in DNA: TGTGCCAGCAGCCAAGCTCAGGGGACCCTCCACTTT. Amino acid sequence: CASSQAQGTLHF. The genes are TRBV3-1 (or the pseudogene TRBV3-2) and TRBJ1-6; D may be TRBD1 (6 bases). The length of the CDR3 is 12 residues. The V gene's germline CDR1 is LGHDT and CDR2 YNNKEL (reference sequence). V was shortened by 1 base and J by 14 bases, with 9 bases between the two germline ends.